The sequence of this TCR beta chain was determined in a study of blood T cell repertoires in COVID-19. Study-wide background: Acute and convalescent COVID-19 specimens originated in the United States, Italy and Spain.

Generated by immunoSEQ multiplex PCR, the TCRdb table keeps only in-frame clones and is missing some. This sample carries more than 100,000 clones, approximately 89% of them seen once, and the ten largest clones take 15% to 20%. There are 12 residues in the CDR3. Germline CDR1 is WSHSY and CDR2 is SAAADI. V was clipped by 6 bases and J by 7 bases; unmatched bases: 5. The source material was peripheral blood. The chain has TRBV10-2 and TRBJ2-5; 7 bases agree with TRBD1. The receptor's source is a woman of 80 years or more in a cohort sampled during active COVID-19. CDR3 loop: CASSGDSRTQYF. The CDR3 DNA is TGCGCCAGCAGCGGGGACAGCCGGACCCAGTACTTC.